This T cell receptor (beta chain) appears in the sequencing data of a study of post-analysis software for immune sequencing data. This clonotype was detected only a few times. The antigen is undetermined. Germline V lookup: CDR1 LGHDT, CDR2 YNNKEL (reference sequence). V lost 3 bases and J 2 bases, leaving 10 bases between the germline ends. The CDR3 sequence is 14 residues long. cDNA libraries of TCR beta carried unique molecular identifiers. With about 1 to 11 million T cells as the source, some 510,000 cDNA molecules resulted. MiXCR was run by TCRdb on the PCR reads, yielding one entry per CDR3 protein. The sample holds some 690,000 distinct CDR3 sequences, 59% seen once. Points from the study as a whole: Higher frequency in patients than in controls was seen for roughly five TRBV segments, with TRBV5-6, TRBV5-1 and TRBV20-1 among them.

V gene TRBV3-1 combines with J gene TRBJ2-5; D unresolved. The clonotype comes from a girl between 2 and 10 years old with multiple sclerosis. Sequencing input: blood. CDR3 coding DNA: TGTGCCAGCAGCCAGACCGACCTACAAGAGACCCAGTACTTC. It translates to CASSQTDLQETQYF.